This is a list of T cell receptor beta chains from one sample in a study of technical replicates of blood from a handful of donors. The repertoire was sequenced with immunoSEQ multiplex PCR; TCRdb's copy has only in-frame clones and lacks some. The sample includes 70,000 to 85,000 clones, 95% to 98% seen only once; the top ten take over 0.15%. Sequencing was carried out using T cells isolated from PBMCs. The origin of the receptors is a human donor in good health. Both conserved end residues are part of each CDR3. The order of the fields is CDR3 length, J gene, V gene, D gene, clone size, CDR3 DNA, CDR3 protein. A D gene is named only where the DNA matches it firmly. Not every row has a clone size; where given, it reads once, few, many or a size class.

length: 15
J: TRBJ1-6
V: TRBV7-3
D: .
size: .
DNA: TGTGCCAGCAGCTTATTTGCAGGGTATAATTCACCCCTCCACTTT
CDR3: CASSLFAGYNSPLHF

length: 16
J: TRBJ2-3
V: TRBV9
D: TRBD2
size: .
DNA: TGTGCCAGCAGCGTAGAGGCGGGGGGGCCGGCAGATACGCAGTATTTT
CDR3: CASSVEAGGPADTQYF

length: 14
J: TRBJ2-1
V: TRBV6-5
D: TRBD1
size: .
DNA: TGTGCCAGCAGTCACTTTCAGGGGGCAAATGAGCAGTTCTTC
CDR3: CASSHFQGANEQFF

length: 15
J: TRBJ1-3
V: TRBV6-1
D: .
size: .
DNA: TGTGCCAGCAGTGATCAACAGGGATCTGGAAACACCATATATTTT
CDR3: CASSDQQGSGNTIYF

length: 14
J: TRBJ2-2
V: TRBV7-3
D: TRBD1
size: .
DNA: TGTGCCAGCAGCCCGGACAGGGGGGCCGGGGAGCTGTTTTTT
CDR3: CASSPDRGAGELFF

length: 15
J: TRBJ2-7
V: TRBV6-5
D: .
size: once
DNA: TGTGCCAGCAGTTACTGGAACGGGGGGCCGTACGAGCAGTACTTC
CDR3: CASSYWNGGPYEQYF

length: 18
J: TRBJ1-2
V: TRBV11-3
D: TRBD1
size: .
DNA: TGTGCCAGCAGCCCGACAAAGGGGCCGGACAGGGGGCCATATGGCTACACCTTC
CDR3: CASSPTKGPDRGPYGYTF

length: 14
J: TRBJ2-1
V: TRBV19
D: TRBD2
size: .
DNA: TGTGCCAGTAGTATACTAGCGGGAGTCAATGAGCAGTTCTTC
CDR3: CASSILAGVNEQFF

length: 15
J: TRBJ1-2
V: TRBV28
D: .
size: .
DNA: TGTGCCAGCAGCCTACTACAGGGTTCGAACTATGGCTACACCTTC
CDR3: CASSLLQGSNYGYTF

length: 14
J: TRBJ1-2
V: TRBV9
D: TRBD1
size: .
DNA: TGTGCCAGCAGCGCCGAGGACAGGGGGTATGGCTACACCTTC
CDR3: CASSAEDRGYGYTF

length: 14
J: TRBJ1-1
V: TRBV30
D: TRBD1
size: .
DNA: TGTGCCTGGACCCTGACAGGGGGTCGGACTGAAGCTTTCTTT
CDR3: CAWTLTGGRTEAFF

length: 14
J: TRBJ1-2
V: TRBV7-9
D: TRBD1
size: .
DNA: TGTGCCAGCAGCGCGGGACAGGGGGCGGAAGGCTACACCTTC
CDR3: CASSAGQGAEGYTF

length: 14
J: TRBJ1-5
V: TRBV28
D: TRBD1
size: .
DNA: TGTGCCAGCAGTCTGACAGGGGGGTATCAGCCCCAGCATTTT
CDR3: CASSLTGGYQPQHF

length: 14
J: TRBJ2-7
V: TRBV6-6
D: .
size: .
DNA: TGTGCCAGCAGTTACTCGACAGTTTCCTACGAGCAGTACTTC
CDR3: CASSYSTVSYEQYF

length: 13
J: TRBJ1-2
V: TRBV11-3
D: .
size: .
DNA: TGTGCCAGCAGCTTGGGGGCCCAAGATGGCTACACCTTC
CDR3: CASSLGAQDGYTF

length: 17
J: TRBJ2-5
V: TRBV28
D: .
size: .
DNA: TGTGCCAGCAGTGGGCTGAAGACAGGCCCCTCAGTAGAGACCCAGTACTTC
CDR3: CASSGLKTGPSVETQYF

length: 15
J: TRBJ2-1
V: TRBV5-4
D: TRBD2
size: once
DNA: TGTGCCAGCAGACGTACGGGCGGGGGGGCCGATGAGCAGTTCTTC
CDR3: CASRRTGGGADEQFF

length: 13
J: TRBJ1-4
V: TRBV6-5
D: .
size: once
DNA: TGTGCCAGCAGTCCCGGGACAAAAGAAAAACTGTTTTTT
CDR3: CASSPGTKEKLFF

length: 15
J: TRBJ1-1
V: TRBV27
D: TRBD1
size: .
DNA: TGTGCCAGCAGTTTCACCGGGACAGGGGCCACTGAAGCTTTCTTT
CDR3: CASSFTGTGATEAFF

length: 14
J: TRBJ2-5
V: TRBV11-3
D: .
size: .
DNA: TGTGCCAGCAGCACAGTGGGGACACAAGAGACCCAGTACTTC
CDR3: CASSTVGTQETQYF

length: 14
J: TRBJ2-5
V: TRBV7-3
D: TRBD2
size: .
DNA: TGTGCCAGCAGCTACGGGGGGAAGCGAGAGACCCAGTACTTC
CDR3: CASSYGGKRETQYF

length: 14
J: TRBJ2-1
V: TRBV7-3
D: .
size: .
DNA: TGTGCCAGCAGCTCCGGACAGTCCTACAATGAGCAGTTCTTC
CDR3: CASSSGQSYNEQFF

length: 13
J: TRBJ2-7
V: TRBV29-1
D: .
size: .
DNA: TGCAGCGCCCGCGGACACCCCTTGGACGAGCAGTACTTC
CDR3: CSARGHPLDEQYF

length: 14
J: TRBJ2-5
V: TRBV14
D: .
size: once
DNA: TGTGCCAGCAGCTCGCCGAGAAATCGGGAGACCCAGTACTTC
CDR3: CASSSPRNRETQYF

length: 19
J: TRBJ2-5
V: TRBV19
D: TRBD2
size: .
DNA: TGTGCCAGTAGTATAACAGGGGGACTAGCGGGGCAAATCCAAGAGACCCAGTACTTC
CDR3: CASSITGGLAGQIQETQYF

length: 15
J: TRBJ2-1
V: TRBV4-1
D: .
size: .
DNA: TGCGCCAGCAGCCAAGATCCAGTTAGCTTTTTTGAGCAGTTCTTC
CDR3: CASSQDPVSFFEQFF

length: 15
J: TRBJ1-2
V: TRBV19
D: .
size: .
DNA: TGTGCCAGTAGTGTAGCGAGGGCAGCTAACTATGGCTACACCTTC
CDR3: CASSVARAANYGYTF

length: 15
J: TRBJ1-2
V: TRBV18
D: .
size: .
DNA: TGTGCCAGCTCCCGGGCGGGGGGGCAGCACTATGGCTACACCTTC
CDR3: CASSRAGGQHYGYTF

length: 14
J: TRBJ1-1
V: TRBV11-2
D: .
size: .
DNA: TGTGCCAGCAGCTTCCACGGGCGGGCCACTGAAGCTTTCTTT
CDR3: CASSFHGRATEAFF

length: 12
J: TRBJ2-3
V: TRBV2
D: .
size: .
DNA: TGTGCCAGCAGGACTAGCACAGATACGCAGTATTTT
CDR3: CASRTSTDTQYF

length: 19
J: TRBJ1-6
V: TRBV7-9
D: TRBD1
size: .
DNA: TGTGCCAGCAGCGCCCCCAGGGCCCAGGGGGAATATTATGATTCACCCCTCCACTTT
CDR3: CASSAPRAQGEYYDSPLHF

length: 15
J: TRBJ2-7
V: TRBV11-2
D: .
size: once
DNA: TGTGCCAGCAGCCCCGGGACTCTAAGCTCCTACGAGCAGTACTTC
CDR3: CASSPGTLSSYEQYF

length: 16
J: TRBJ2-1
V: TRBV6-5
D: .
size: once
DNA: TGTGCCAGCAGTTACTCGTCATCGAGCTCCTACAATGAGCAGTTCTTC
CDR3: CASSYSSSSSYNEQFF

length: 16
J: TRBJ1-2
V: TRBV6-5
D: .
size: .
DNA: TGTGCCAGCAGTTACACGACTGCGGGGGGGTTATATGGCTACACCTTC
CDR3: CASSYTTAGGLYGYTF

length: 18
J: TRBJ2-7
V: TRBV9
D: TRBD2
size: .
DNA: TGTGCCAGCAGCGTAGATGGATCGGGCGGGAGCCCAACCTACGAGCAGTACTTC
CDR3: CASSVDGSGGSPTYEQYF

length: 14
J: TRBJ2-3
V: TRBV6-1
D: .
size: .
DNA: TGTGCCAGCAGCCTGCGGGGAAGCGGGGATACGCAGTATTTT
CDR3: CASSLRGSGDTQYF

length: 15
J: TRBJ2-7
V: TRBV19
D: TRBD1
size: .
DNA: TGTGCCAGTAAAAAAACCGGGACAGCGTTTTCCGAGCAGTACTTC
CDR3: CASKKTGTAFSEQYF

length: 16
J: TRBJ1-3
V: TRBV28
D: .
size: .
DNA: TGTGCCAGCGTATCCCCCACCGGGGAAACTGGAAACACCATATATTTT
CDR3: CASVSPTGETGNTIYF

length: 15
J: TRBJ1-1
V: TRBV9
D: .
size: .
DNA: TGTGCCAGCAGCGGGGGATTACAGGGATTCACTGAAGCTTTCTTT
CDR3: CASSGGLQGFTEAFF

length: 13
J: TRBJ2-4
V: TRBV9
D: .
size: .
DNA: TGTGCCAGCAGCCCGACAGCTACAGACATTCAGTACTTC
CDR3: CASSPTATDIQYF

length: 15
J: TRBJ2-5
V: TRBV7-2
D: .
size: .
DNA: TGTGCCAGCAGCTTACGCTCTCACAGGGAAGAGACCCAGTACTTC
CDR3: CASSLRSHREETQYF

length: 16
J: TRBJ2-5
V: TRBV5-1
D: TRBD2
size: .
DNA: TGCGCCAGCAGCTTGGCCCTAGCGGGAGGCCGAGAGACCCAGTACTTC
CDR3: CASSLALAGGRETQYF

length: 16
J: TRBJ2-3
V: TRBV28
D: .
size: .
DNA: TGTGCCAGCAGTTTTAGGCAGGGTGGCCGTCCAGATACGCAGTATTTT
CDR3: CASSFRQGGRPDTQYF

length: 17
J: TRBJ1-6
V: TRBV19
D: TRBD1
size: once
DNA: TGTGCCAGTACTCAATCCCGGGACAGCTCCTATAATTCACCCCTCCACTTT
CDR3: CASTQSRDSSYNSPLHF

length: 14
J: TRBJ2-4
V: TRBV25-1
D: .
size: .
DNA: TGTGCCAGCAGTGGACTGGGGCGTATGAACATTCAGTACTTC
CDR3: CASSGLGRMNIQYF

length: 14
J: TRBJ2-7
V: TRBV10-1
D: .
size: .
DNA: TGCGCCAGTTCGGAGGGCCCGAGCTCCTACGAGCAGTACTTC
CDR3: CASSEGPSSYEQYF

length: 16
J: TRBJ2-1
V: TRBV9
D: TRBD1
size: .
DNA: TGTGCCAGCAGCACGTCCGCGACAGGGGTCCTCAATGAGCAGTTCTTC
CDR3: CASSTSATGVLNEQFF

length: 15
J: TRBJ1-4
V: TRBV19
D: TRBD1
size: .
DNA: TGTGCCAGTAGTGCCCTGGGACAGGGTTTAGAAAAACTGTTTTTT
CDR3: CASSALGQGLEKLFF

length: 15
J: TRBJ2-7
V: TRBV5-7
D: .
size: .
DNA: TGTGCCAGCAGCCCCCCGCGGGGTCGGACCTACGAGCAGTACTTC
CDR3: CASSPPRGRTYEQYF

length: 14
J: TRBJ2-3
V: TRBV2
D: TRBD1
size: .
DNA: TGTGCCAGCACGGGGACAGGGTTGACAGATACGCAGTATTTT
CDR3: CASTGTGLTDTQYF

length: 15
J: TRBJ2-5
V: TRBV19
D: TRBD1
size: .
DNA: TGTGCCAGTAGTCCGGGACAGGGGACCCAAGAGACCCAGTACTTC
CDR3: CASSPGQGTQETQYF

length: 16
J: TRBJ1-1
V: TRBV7-9
D: TRBD1
size: .
DNA: TGTGCCAGCAGAAGAGAGGGGGCGAGAAAGAACACTGAAGCTTTCTTT
CDR3: CASRREGARKNTEAFF

length: 15
J: TRBJ2-7
V: TRBV5-4
D: TRBD2
size: .
DNA: TGTGCCAGCAGCCCTGGGGGACTAGCGGCCTACGAGCAGTACTTC
CDR3: CASSPGGLAAYEQYF

length: 13
J: TRBJ1-3
V: TRBV6-5
D: .
size: .
DNA: TGTGCCAGCAGTCCGGGGGGAGGAAACACCATATATTTT
CDR3: CASSPGGGNTIYF

length: 17
J: TRBJ1-3
V: TRBV9
D: .
size: .
DNA: TGTGCCAGCAGCGTAGGTTTGAGACAAGCTGGATTAAACACCATATATTTT
CDR3: CASSVGLRQAGLNTIYF

length: 15
J: TRBJ1-1
V: TRBV6-4
D: TRBD1
size: .
DNA: TGTGCCAGCAGAATAGGGACAGGGGGGAATACTGAAGCTTTCTTT
CDR3: CASRIGTGGNTEAFF

length: 15
J: TRBJ2-1
V: TRBV7-9
D: .
size: .
DNA: TGTGCCAGCCTTAATCCGACAGGAACTATTAATGAGCAGTTCTTC
CDR3: CASLNPTGTINEQFF

length: 15
J: TRBJ2-7
V: TRBV11-3
D: .
size: .
DNA: TGTGCCAGCAGCGAAGGCACAGGGAGCTCCTACGAGCAGTACTTC
CDR3: CASSEGTGSSYEQYF

length: 11
J: TRBJ2-7
V: TRBV28
D: .
size: .
DNA: TGTGCCAGCAGTTTTCGGGACGAGCAGTACTTC
CDR3: CASSFRDEQYF

length: 15
J: TRBJ2-5
V: TRBV13
D: TRBD2
size: .
DNA: TGTGCCAGCAGCCCGCTAGCGGGAGGAACGGAGACCCAGTACTTC
CDR3: CASSPLAGGTETQYF